This TCR beta chain emerged from a study of cytomegalovirus exposure and HLA in healthy donors. Study findings and constraints: Most of the TCR beta V segments (in an earlier analysis) were productive either about 87% or about 30% of the time. TCR beta chain V- and J-gene trimming was linked, in a later analysis, to a missense variant in DCLRE1C.

On this clone itself: Its antigen is not known.

PCR primers comprised 60 Vbeta and 13 Jbeta primers. The protocol was immunoSEQ multiplex PCR, while the TCRdb copy is restricted to in-frame clones and leaves out a portion. The table records about 180,000 clones, 60% to 85% of them present only once. CDR3 length equals 15 residues. CDR1 is SGDLS, CDR2 YYNGEE, per germline. V lost 0 bases to trimming and J lost 5 bases, with 14 bases between them. The chain uses TRBV9 and TRBJ2-5; D is perhaps TRBD2 (6 bases). This clonotype was obtained from a man aged 18-30 years in good health and CMV-seronegative. Sequencing was performed on PBMCs. Here the CDR3 DNA reads TGTGCCAGCAGCGTAGAGGGACTGGCCTCGGAGACCCAGTACTTC. Translation gives CASSVEGLASETQYF. The entire variable domain, with the rest obtained from reference TRBV9 and TRBJ2-5, is as follows: DSGVTQTPKHLITATGQRVTLRCSPRSGDLSVYWYQQSLDQGLQFLIQYYNGEERAKGNILERFSAQQFPDLHSELNLSSLELGDSALYFCASSVEGLASETQYFGPGTRLLVL.